This is a list of T cell receptor beta chains from one sample in a study of beta chain features in type 1 diabetes. Generated by immunoSEQ multiplex PCR, the TCRdb table keeps only in-frame clones and is missing some. The sample yields 810,000 or so clones, 15% to 20% seen once. The sample consisted of naive CD4+ T cells from blood. The source is a woman between 18 and 30 years old in good health. CDR3s include the opening cysteine and the closing phenylalanine or tryptophan. Each record gives: CDR3 DNA, CDR3 protein, clone size, J gene, D gene, V gene. A D gene is named only where the DNA matches it firmly. Expanded clones get a size class; other rows say once, few or many, or leave the size out.

cdr3_nt: TGTGCCAGCAGCTTGGGACTAGCGGGAGGCCGGGAGACCCAGTACTTC
cdr3_aa: CASSLGLAGGRETQYF
clone_size: .
j_call: TRBJ2-5
d_call: TRBD2
v_call: TRBV13

cdr3_nt: TGTGCCAGCTCACCGGGAGATGAAAAACTGTTTTTT
cdr3_aa: CASSPGDEKLFF
clone_size: .
j_call: TRBJ1-4
d_call: .
v_call: TRBV18

cdr3_nt: TGTGCCAGCAGCCAAGCGACGGGGGAAAGGGGTTACGAGCAGTACTTC
cdr3_aa: CASSQATGERGYEQYF
clone_size: .
j_call: TRBJ2-7
d_call: .
v_call: TRBV4-2

cdr3_nt: TGTGCCAGCAGCCATGCCGGGACAGGGGACGATGGCTACACCTTC
cdr3_aa: CASSHAGTGDDGYTF
clone_size: few
j_call: TRBJ1-2
d_call: TRBD1
v_call: TRBV4-2

cdr3_nt: TGTGCCAGCAGCTTGGGACTAGCGGATAGCACAGATACGCAGTATTTT
cdr3_aa: CASSLGLADSTDTQYF
clone_size: .
j_call: TRBJ2-3
d_call: TRBD2
v_call: TRBV5-8

cdr3_nt: TGTGCCAGCAGTCCCGGGACGCTTACCTACGAGCAGTACTTC
cdr3_aa: CASSPGTLTYEQYF
clone_size: .
j_call: TRBJ2-7
d_call: .
v_call: TRBV28

cdr3_nt: TGTGCCAGCAGCACCCGGACGGGGAATGAAAAACTGTTTTTT
cdr3_aa: CASSTRTGNEKLFF
clone_size: few
j_call: TRBJ1-4
d_call: .
v_call: TRBV7-2

cdr3_nt: TGTGCCACTACGAAAAACAATGAGCAGTTCTTC
cdr3_aa: CATTKNNEQFF
clone_size: few
j_call: TRBJ2-1
d_call: .
v_call: TRBV6-5

cdr3_nt: TGTGCCAGCAGCCGGGACAGCTCTGGGGCCAACGTCCTGACTTTC
cdr3_aa: CASSRDSSGANVLTF
clone_size: .
j_call: TRBJ2-6
d_call: TRBD1
v_call: TRBV7-9

cdr3_nt: TGTGCCAGCCAATCCGGAGGCTCCTACAATGAGCAGTTCTTC
cdr3_aa: CASQSGGSYNEQFF
clone_size: .
j_call: TRBJ2-1
d_call: .
v_call: TRBV25-1

cdr3_nt: TGTGCCAGCACCCAGGGGCGGGAGACTGAAGCTTTCTTT
cdr3_aa: CASTQGRETEAFF
clone_size: .
j_call: TRBJ1-1
d_call: .
v_call: TRBV7-2

cdr3_nt: TGTGCCAGCAGCTTAGGGACAGCTACCTATGGCTACACCTTC
cdr3_aa: CASSLGTATYGYTF
clone_size: .
j_call: TRBJ1-2
d_call: .
v_call: TRBV7-9

cdr3_nt: TGTGCCAGCAGTGAAGCAGCTAGCGGGAGGAACAATGAGCAGTTCTTC
cdr3_aa: CASSEAASGRNNEQFF
clone_size: .
j_call: TRBJ2-1
d_call: TRBD2
v_call: TRBV6-1

cdr3_nt: TGTGCCAGCGAGAAGTACAATGAGCAGTTCTTC
cdr3_aa: CASEKYNEQFF
clone_size: .
j_call: TRBJ2-1
d_call: .
v_call: TRBV28

cdr3_nt: TGTGCCAGCAGCTCGGGGGCAGCGGAAGAGACCCAGTACTTC
cdr3_aa: CASSSGAAEETQYF
clone_size: .
j_call: TRBJ2-5
d_call: .
v_call: TRBV13

cdr3_nt: TGTGCCAGCAGTGAAGGAAAATCAGGGTATCACAATCAGCCCCAGCATTTT
cdr3_aa: CASSEGKSGYHNQPQHF
clone_size: .
j_call: TRBJ1-5
d_call: .
v_call: TRBV6-1

cdr3_nt: TGTGCCAGCTCTTTGGGCGGGAGTAATGAGCAGTTCTTC
cdr3_aa: CASSLGGSNEQFF
clone_size: many
j_call: TRBJ2-1
d_call: TRBD2
v_call: TRBV18

cdr3_nt: TGTGCCAGTAGTTCCCCGGTGTTCGGCGGGGCATACAATGAGCAGTTCTTC
cdr3_aa: CASSSPVFGGAYNEQFF
clone_size: few
j_call: TRBJ2-1
d_call: .
v_call: TRBV19

cdr3_nt: TGTGCCAGCAGCCGAAAAGGACTAGCGGGAGAGGCAGATACGCAGTATTTT
cdr3_aa: CASSRKGLAGEADTQYF
clone_size: few
j_call: TRBJ2-3
d_call: TRBD2
v_call: TRBV27

cdr3_nt: TGTGCCAGCAGCGTTCGGGGACAGGGTAACACCGGGGAGCTGTTTTTT
cdr3_aa: CASSVRGQGNTGELFF
clone_size: .
j_call: TRBJ2-2
d_call: TRBD1
v_call: TRBV9

cdr3_nt: TGTGCCAGCAGCTCAGACGGCTACGAGCAGTACTTC
cdr3_aa: CASSSDGYEQYF
clone_size: few
j_call: TRBJ2-7
d_call: .
v_call: TRBV7-9

cdr3_nt: TGTGCCAGCAGCTTCGACGGGGGCTCTGGAAACACCATATATTTT
cdr3_aa: CASSFDGGSGNTIYF
clone_size: few
j_call: TRBJ1-3
d_call: .
v_call: TRBV7-9

cdr3_nt: TGTGCCAGTAGTACGAGCCTTAGCGGGAGTGGTGTCTACGAGCAGTACTTC
cdr3_aa: CASSTSLSGSGVYEQYF
clone_size: .
j_call: TRBJ2-7
d_call: TRBD2
v_call: TRBV19

cdr3_nt: TGTGCCAGCAGCCAAGAACTAGGGCGGGCGGATTACAATGAGCAGTTCTTC
cdr3_aa: CASSQELGRADYNEQFF
clone_size: few
j_call: TRBJ2-1
d_call: .
v_call: TRBV14

cdr3_nt: TGTGCCAGCAGTCTCAGACAGGGATACTCCTACGAGCAGTACTTC
cdr3_aa: CASSLRQGYSYEQYF
clone_size: few
j_call: TRBJ2-7
d_call: TRBD1
v_call: TRBV28

cdr3_nt: TGTGCCAGCTCAAGAGGACTAGCGGTCTACGAGCAGTACTTC
cdr3_aa: CASSRGLAVYEQYF
clone_size: once
j_call: TRBJ2-7
d_call: TRBD2
v_call: TRBV18

cdr3_nt: TGTGCCAGCGGGGTAGGTGGCTACACCTTC
cdr3_aa: CASGVGGYTF
clone_size: few
j_call: TRBJ1-2
d_call: .
v_call: TRBV28

cdr3_nt: TGTGCCAGCAGCGCCATGGCACAGGGAGAGACCCAGTACTTC
cdr3_aa: CASSAMAQGETQYF
clone_size: .
j_call: TRBJ2-5
d_call: .
v_call: TRBV5-4

cdr3_nt: TGTGCCAGCAGCCAACACCCCTGGACTAGCGTAAATGAGCAGTTCTTC
cdr3_aa: CASSQHPWTSVNEQFF
clone_size: .
j_call: TRBJ2-1
d_call: TRBD2
v_call: TRBV4-2

cdr3_nt: TGTGCCAGCACCACCCTGGGGGGAGGCCCTGGCTACACCTTC
cdr3_aa: CASTTLGGGPGYTF
clone_size: few
j_call: TRBJ1-2
d_call: .
v_call: TRBV27

cdr3_nt: TGTGCCAGCAAGGGCCTAAGTGAAAAACTGTTTTTT
cdr3_aa: CASKGLSEKLFF
clone_size: .
j_call: TRBJ1-4
d_call: .
v_call: TRBV2

cdr3_nt: TGTGCCAGCAGCAAAAATGCCCGTTTTGGGCTTGGCGACAGGTGCAATGAGCAGTTCTTC
cdr3_aa: CASSKNARFGLGDRCNEQFF
clone_size: .
j_call: TRBJ2-1
d_call: .
v_call: TRBV21-1

cdr3_nt: TGTGCCAGCAGCTTAGAAAGCGGGATCGCAGATACGCAGTATTTT
cdr3_aa: CASSLESGIADTQYF
clone_size: few
j_call: TRBJ2-3
d_call: TRBD2
v_call: TRBV7-8

cdr3_nt: TGTGCCAGCAGTTACTCCTTGGTCGGAGACACCTACGAGCAGTACTTC
cdr3_aa: CASSYSLVGDTYEQYF
clone_size: .
j_call: TRBJ2-7
d_call: .
v_call: TRBV6-5

cdr3_nt: TGTGCCAGCAGCGCCGGGGGACTAGCCTACTACAATGAGCAGTTCTTC
cdr3_aa: CASSAGGLAYYNEQFF
clone_size: few
j_call: TRBJ2-1
d_call: TRBD2
v_call: TRBV9

cdr3_nt: TGTGCCAGCAGTGATTCTGGACAGTACACAGATACGCAGTATTTT
cdr3_aa: CASSDSGQYTDTQYF
clone_size: .
j_call: TRBJ2-3
d_call: .
v_call: TRBV25-1

cdr3_nt: TGTGCCAGCTCACGGGACAGCACAGGCGGCTACACCTTC
cdr3_aa: CASSRDSTGGYTF
clone_size: few
j_call: TRBJ1-2
d_call: TRBD1
v_call: TRBV18

cdr3_nt: TGCGCCAGCAGCCAACATGACAGGGGGCTCGACACCATATATTTT
cdr3_aa: CASSQHDRGLDTIYF
clone_size: .
j_call: TRBJ1-3
d_call: TRBD1
v_call: TRBV4-3

cdr3_nt: TGTGCCAGCAGTTTCGTAGGGACTAGCGGCTACAATGAGCAGTTCTTC
cdr3_aa: CASSFVGTSGYNEQFF
clone_size: few
j_call: TRBJ2-1
d_call: TRBD2
v_call: TRBV27

cdr3_nt: TGTGCCAGCGGCCGGGGCTCCTACGAGCAGTACTTC
cdr3_aa: CASGRGSYEQYF
clone_size: many
j_call: TRBJ2-7
d_call: .
v_call: TRBV28

cdr3_nt: TGTGCCAGCTCACCACGCGGGACCGGCTACAATGAGCAGTTCTTC
cdr3_aa: CASSPRGTGYNEQFF
clone_size: few
j_call: TRBJ2-1
d_call: .
v_call: TRBV18

cdr3_nt: TGCAGCGCGGCCTGGGGGGAGACCCAGTACTTC
cdr3_aa: CSAAWGETQYF
clone_size: few
j_call: TRBJ2-5
d_call: .
v_call: TRBV29-1

cdr3_nt: TGTGCCAGTAGTATCCCGAGGGTCCGTTATAGCAATCAGCCCCAGCATTTT
cdr3_aa: CASSIPRVRYSNQPQHF
clone_size: .
j_call: TRBJ1-5
d_call: .
v_call: TRBV19

cdr3_nt: TGTGCCAGCAGCCTGGGACGGCGAATGAACACTGAAGCTTTCTTT
cdr3_aa: CASSLGRRMNTEAFF
clone_size: .
j_call: TRBJ1-1
d_call: .
v_call: TRBV7-9

cdr3_nt: TGTGCCAGCAGCTCGAGGGAAACCAGCTCCTACAATGAGCAGTTCTTC
cdr3_aa: CASSSRETSSYNEQFF
clone_size: .
j_call: TRBJ2-1
d_call: .
v_call: TRBV7-3

cdr3_nt: TGCGCCAGCAGCTTGGCCTTCAGGGAGGACAATGAGCAGTTCTTC
cdr3_aa: CASSLAFREDNEQFF
clone_size: few
j_call: TRBJ2-1
d_call: .
v_call: TRBV5-1

cdr3_nt: TGCGCCAGCCGCACTAGCGGATCTACGAACACCGGGGAGCTGTTTTTT
cdr3_aa: CASRTSGSTNTGELFF
clone_size: few
j_call: TRBJ2-2
d_call: TRBD2
v_call: TRBV5-1

cdr3_nt: TGTGCCAGCGGGAATTTGGGCACAGATACGCAGTATTTT
cdr3_aa: CASGNLGTDTQYF
clone_size: few
j_call: TRBJ2-3
d_call: .
v_call: TRBV2

cdr3_nt: TGTGCCAGCGGGTCGGGACTAGCGGGCTACAATGAGCAGTTCTTC
cdr3_aa: CASGSGLAGYNEQFF
clone_size: .
j_call: TRBJ2-1
d_call: TRBD2
v_call: TRBV2

cdr3_nt: TGCAGCGTCCTCCCACAGGACTTTTACAATGAGCAGTTCTTC
cdr3_aa: CSVLPQDFYNEQFF
clone_size: .
j_call: TRBJ2-1
d_call: .
v_call: TRBV29-1

cdr3_nt: TGTGCCAGCAGTGAATCCGCAGATACGCAGTATTTT
cdr3_aa: CASSESADTQYF
clone_size: few
j_call: TRBJ2-3
d_call: .
v_call: TRBV25-1

cdr3_nt: TGTGCCAGCAGCTTTCGGACTAGCGGGAGAGCGACAGATACGCAGTATTTT
cdr3_aa: CASSFRTSGRATDTQYF
clone_size: .
j_call: TRBJ2-3
d_call: TRBD2
v_call: TRBV7-2

cdr3_nt: TGTGCCAGCAGCTTGGGGGCTAGGATGAGCTCCTACAATGAGCAGTTCTTC
cdr3_aa: CASSLGARMSSYNEQFF
clone_size: .
j_call: TRBJ2-1
d_call: .
v_call: TRBV5-4

cdr3_nt: TGCGCCAGCAGCCAACGGGAGACCGGGGAGCTGTTTTTT
cdr3_aa: CASSQRETGELFF
clone_size: few
j_call: TRBJ2-2
d_call: .
v_call: TRBV5-1

cdr3_nt: TGTGCCACTCAGGACAGGGTTAATCAGCCCCAGCATTTT
cdr3_aa: CATQDRVNQPQHF
clone_size: few
j_call: TRBJ1-5
d_call: TRBD1
v_call: TRBV2

cdr3_nt: TGTGCCAGCAGCTTATCGGGGAACAATGAGCAGTTCTTC
cdr3_aa: CASSLSGNNEQFF
clone_size: .
j_call: TRBJ2-1
d_call: .
v_call: TRBV11-2